This T cell receptor beta chain was recovered during a study of cytomegalovirus exposure and HLA in healthy donors (dated by TCRdb to 2016 to 2017). Some background on the complete study: According to an earlier analysis of 587 of the donors, 150 million to 200 million T cells yielded roughly 110 million unique TCR beta sequences and approximately 280 Gb of sequence data. Roughly 300 gigabases of sequencing data and approximately 80 million unique TCR sequences were included in an early release covering roughly 600 HLA-typed donors. The genetic ancestry cluster associated with self-reported Caucasian donors included about four fifths of the 398 genotyped donors. The aim of the study was to test whether cataloging public T cell receptors could identify signatures of past pathogen exposure. The study profiled the T cell repertoires of approximately 700 subjects by immunosequencing and related them to cytomegalovirus serostatus. Along with the approximately 650-subject first cohort, a separate validation cohort of over a hundred different subjects was used. High-throughput TCR immunosequencing, statistical association of individual TCRs with disease status, and machine learning were combined to predict cytomegalovirus infection status. To study patterns of TCR occurrence, a later analysis re-analyzed previously published TCR beta repertoires from just over 650 donors and added high-resolution HLA genotyping. In the later analysis, no new phenotypic data were used to find candidate immune exposures; instead, reliance was placed on TCR beta sequences and their occurrence across donors. To decide whether each TCR beta V gene segment behaved as functional or pseudogenic, an earlier analysis of some 570 of the donors relied on high-throughput TCR beta sequencing. Donor age, sex, ethnicity and CMV serostatus were collected together with the repertoire data. In a later genetic analysis, genome-wide SNP genotypes for about three fifths of the roughly 670 donors were used, and that subset was treated as a discovery cohort. All discovery cohort repertoires had been generated using a single sequencing platform. HLA typing covered class I and class II loci at four-digit resolution. The number of donors typed differed by locus, with roughly 629-640 for A, B, C, DRB1 and DQB1, more than 500 for DQA1, about 610 for DPA1, and approximately 470 for DPB1. Several DR-DQ haplotypes were handled as single units for association and clustering because linkage in the cohort was strong. Among about 400 genotyped donors of the cohort, an average of roughly 230,000 unique TCR beta nucleotide sequences was sequenced per donor, of which 15% to 20% were non-productive. Study-level results and caveats: Roughly uniform sequencing depth across donors was assumed in presence/absence analyses, although this assumption may not hold. The sequencing pipeline was judged likely to have produced a cluster of highly shared sequence variants as a technical artifact. In a later genetic analysis, fewer N-insertions in productive TCRs were reported among donors in an Asian-associated ancestry cluster than the approximately 710-donor mean. A few of the identified cytomegalovirus-associated TCR beta chains were confirmed in vitro to be specific for cytomegalovirus antigens. Linkage disequilibrium might explain the correlated functional status among segregating V segments, but an unknown experimental factor could not be excluded. In a later analysis, the rate of TCR association differed among HLA loci, with DRB1 alleles having the most associated TCRs and HLA-C alleles having the fewest. In a later genetic analysis, a missense DCLRE1C variant was associated with V-gene and J-gene trimming of TCR beta chains, and the association was replicated in an independent cohort. A further reported finding was that TCR beta sequences accurately predicted the HLA-A and HLA-B alleles for most subjects in the first cohort. In a later analysis, HLA-associated TCR beta chains were found to be more clonally expanded and to have lower generation probabilities than equally common non-associated chains. According to a later analysis, most CMV-associated TCR beta chains appeared to be HLA-restricted, and the HLA associations seemed to be driven largely by CMV exposure. A later analysis associated about 18,000 TCR beta sequences with specific HLA alleles at a false discovery rate of 0.05. Across donors, most TCR sequences were observed very rarely, whereas some public TCRs were present in many individuals. The only immune exposure information available for the cohort was CMV serostatus. Some IMGT-functional V segments, including TRBV6-2 and TRBV6-3, could not be distinguished by the 87-base-pair reads and were therefore excluded. The authors suggested that the approach could potentially be extended to other disease states and immunological phenotypes. The study gave a list of about 170 TCR beta chains associated with cytomegalovirus. In this cohort, only TCR beta chains were sequenced, and detectable features were limited by the absence of alpha or paired-chain data. Broadly in line with IMGT annotations, most TCR beta V segments showed up in productive rearrangements about 90% or about 30% of the time in an earlier analysis of around 600 of the donors. When HLA alleles, especially DR and DQ, strongly co-occurred, TCR associations were difficult to assign to individual alleles. Several of the top co-occurrence clusters appeared to be linked to parvovirus B19, influenza, CMV and Epstein-Barr virus, according to a later analysis. The classifier was reported to diagnose cytomegalovirus status with high specificity and sensitivity in both the original cohort and the validation cohort. Because some donors lacked HLA typing at each locus, the association tests relied only on the typed subset. The earlier analysis of 587 of the donors excluded approximately 17 rarely observed V segments, including chromosome 9 orphons, because counts were too low.

In total, 500 to 700 healthy bone marrow donors made up the cohort. At the time of sampling, every cohort member was nominally healthy, though immune exposures that went unrecorded were likely present. The donor tested CMV seropositive, placing the donor among the 290 or so seropositive members of the cohort. A peripheral blood sample was provided by each donor, and peripheral blood mononuclear cells were used for TCR beta sequencing. Genomic DNA extraction from the blood cell samples was performed with the Qiagen DNeasy Blood Extraction Kit. Libraries were prepared through the immunoSEQ multiplex PCR assay. For the multiplex PCR, a mixture combining 60 forward primers for TCR Vbeta segments and 13 reverse primers for TCR Jbeta segments was used. Amplification of the CDR3 region of rearranged TCR beta genes was performed with a multiplex PCR assay on genomic DNA. The amplified TCR beta libraries were sequenced on the Illumina HiSeq System as 87-base-pair reads. The paper's data handling went like this. Across the 600 to 700 repertoires, a later analysis counted approximately 75 million unique TCR beta chains, some 11 million of which were shared by at least two donors. Raw reads were error-corrected and collapsed into unique sequences by a nearest-neighbor algorithm in which closely related sequences were merged to remove PCR and sequencing errors. Alignment of CDR3 sequences to IMGT reference sequences was used to assign V, D and J gene segments. For a sequence to be retained, at least a six-nucleotide match to both a V gene segment and a J gene segment was required. Rearrangements were called productive when the CDR3 lacked stop codons and stayed in frame with V and J; all others were non-productive. CDR3 was defined by IMGT convention, running from the second conserved V-encoded cysteine to the conserved J-encoded phenylalanine. In an earlier analysis of around 540 of the donors, sequences lacking an unambiguous match to a single V gene segment were excluded. An earlier analysis of a few hundred of the donors called V segments functional above 56.7% productive rearrangements and segregating when the between-donor standard deviation exceeded 5%. A statistical classification framework was built to diagnose cytomegalovirus status from the catalog of TCR beta chain sequences. In a later analysis, V and J genes were assigned by comparing TCR nucleotide sequences against IMGT/GENE-DB human TR gene sequences. The TCRdist pipeline was used in a later analysis to assign CDR3 sequences and most-parsimonious VDJ recombination scenarios. A later analysis defined each TCR beta chain by its CDR3 amino acid sequence plus V-gene family, and excluded reads lacking a unique V-gene family. To address suspected cross-contamination and a sequencing artifact, a later analysis removed a few hundred highly shared, low-generation-probability nucleotide sequences. For each public chain, a later analysis derived a clonal expansion index from normalized ranks of inferred template counts within each repertoire. A later analysis computed generation probabilities with a VDJ recombination model fitted to out-of-frame rearrangements, and checked the results against IGoR. A later analysis scored TCR-TCR, TCR-HLA and TCR-CMV co-occurrence with hypergeometric tests, applying a repertoire-size bias correction to TCR pairs. To estimate false discovery rates, a later analysis permuted the HLA or CMV assignments 20 times. In a later analysis, co-occurring TCRs were grouped using DBSCAN, with TCRdist sequence similarity added in when clustering inside HLA-allele-positive subsets. Repertoires with fewer than 30,000 or more than 120,000 public chains, plus five repertoires with anomalous nucleotide sharing, were excluded from co-occurrence clustering. TCRdb took this table from immuneACCESS and kept in-frame rearrangements with V and J called. Such tables lack part of the clones; where checked against another copy, unresolved V genes explain under half of the gap, and the rest is unexplained. Clone size and V and J calls were adopted from that table, with D and trimming inferred from the DNA. The sample yields over 95,000 clones; 76% were counted once. Roughly 12% of the sample belongs to the ten largest clones.

Concerning this clone: Its antigen has not been determined. No base quality information exists; no much larger clone differs at one position.

The CDR3 runs 14 amino acids, cysteine and phenylalanine included. Only CDR3 DNA remains: 42 bases, in frame from the first base. CDR1 and CDR2 are drawn from the germline V gene: SGHRS, YFSETQ. Trimming takes 4 bases from V and 7 bases from J, and the germline ends sit 15 bases apart. The sequence is built from TRBV5-1 and TRBJ1-5; the D gene is perhaps TRBD1, on 5 matching bases. This TCR was sampled from a woman between 35 and 50 years old in good health and CMV-seropositive. The specimen sequenced was PBMCs. The CDR3 loop reads CASSPGDLGQPQHF. The DNA is TGCGCCAGCAGCCCGGGGGACCTCGGACAGCCCCAGCATTTT.